This T cell receptor (beta chain) was captured in a study of cytomegalovirus exposure and HLA in healthy donors. Study-wide context: The roughly 120 million unique TCR beta sequences, from roughly 180 million T cells, were found by an earlier analysis.

In the PCR, 60 Vbeta and 13 Jbeta primers were used. Measured with immunoSEQ multiplex PCR; TCRdb has only the in-frame clones, and not every one. The repertoire holds 60,000 to 75,000 clones, around three quarters seen once, with 6.5% to 8.5% in the top ten. With regard to this clone: The target antigen is unknown.

The CDR3 extends over 12 amino acids. Overall study results and limits: An analysis was carried out at a later point. It showed that HLA-associated TCR beta chains were more clonally expanded than equally common non-associated chains. There were a few CMV-associated chains whose specificity for CMV antigens was confirmed in vitro.

The origin of this receptor is a man younger than 35 in good health and CMV-seropositive. V and J are TRBV1 and TRBJ2-6; the table assigns TRBD2, which was not confirmed against the DNA. TRBV1 is listed as a pseudogene. Specimen: PBMCs. CDR3 protein: CEGLSGANVLTF. CDR3 bases: TGTGAGGGTCTCTCTGGGGCCAACGTCCTGACTTTC.